The entry that follows covers one T cell receptor (beta chain) sequence. Antigen specificity is unknown. Trimming removed 1 base at V and 0 bases at J, with 16 bases between. Looked up from germline, CDR1 is SGHTA and CDR2 is FQGNSA. The length of the CDR3 is 18 residues. This entry is derived from a study of CD8 T cells in ankylosing spondylitis. Findings of the study overall: Disease-linked clones were found to be CD8+ and relatively rare in peripheral blood. For ankylosing spondylitis blood, a TCR beta motif of 7 to 9 highly homologous variants appeared characteristic. Reports say disease-linked clones showed up significantly more in matched ankylosing spondylitis synovial fluid.

5'-RACE, quantitative and with molecular barcodes, yielded the TCR beta libraries. TCRdb re-called the 5' RACE reads with MiXCR, one entry per CDR3 protein. The data contain a few hundred thousand distinct CDR3 sequences, about 22% of them seen just once; the ten biggest clones take up around 16%. This receptor was identified in a male donor with ankylosing spondylitis. The sample consisted of blood, either unsorted or a sorted T cell fraction (not recorded which). This chain uses TRBV7-2 with TRBJ1-5, with D unresolved. The CDR3 sequence: CASSLGPTSPISNQPQHF. DNA of the CDR3: TGTGCCAGCAGCTTAGGGCCAACCTCCCCTATTAGCAATCAGCCCCAGCATTTT.